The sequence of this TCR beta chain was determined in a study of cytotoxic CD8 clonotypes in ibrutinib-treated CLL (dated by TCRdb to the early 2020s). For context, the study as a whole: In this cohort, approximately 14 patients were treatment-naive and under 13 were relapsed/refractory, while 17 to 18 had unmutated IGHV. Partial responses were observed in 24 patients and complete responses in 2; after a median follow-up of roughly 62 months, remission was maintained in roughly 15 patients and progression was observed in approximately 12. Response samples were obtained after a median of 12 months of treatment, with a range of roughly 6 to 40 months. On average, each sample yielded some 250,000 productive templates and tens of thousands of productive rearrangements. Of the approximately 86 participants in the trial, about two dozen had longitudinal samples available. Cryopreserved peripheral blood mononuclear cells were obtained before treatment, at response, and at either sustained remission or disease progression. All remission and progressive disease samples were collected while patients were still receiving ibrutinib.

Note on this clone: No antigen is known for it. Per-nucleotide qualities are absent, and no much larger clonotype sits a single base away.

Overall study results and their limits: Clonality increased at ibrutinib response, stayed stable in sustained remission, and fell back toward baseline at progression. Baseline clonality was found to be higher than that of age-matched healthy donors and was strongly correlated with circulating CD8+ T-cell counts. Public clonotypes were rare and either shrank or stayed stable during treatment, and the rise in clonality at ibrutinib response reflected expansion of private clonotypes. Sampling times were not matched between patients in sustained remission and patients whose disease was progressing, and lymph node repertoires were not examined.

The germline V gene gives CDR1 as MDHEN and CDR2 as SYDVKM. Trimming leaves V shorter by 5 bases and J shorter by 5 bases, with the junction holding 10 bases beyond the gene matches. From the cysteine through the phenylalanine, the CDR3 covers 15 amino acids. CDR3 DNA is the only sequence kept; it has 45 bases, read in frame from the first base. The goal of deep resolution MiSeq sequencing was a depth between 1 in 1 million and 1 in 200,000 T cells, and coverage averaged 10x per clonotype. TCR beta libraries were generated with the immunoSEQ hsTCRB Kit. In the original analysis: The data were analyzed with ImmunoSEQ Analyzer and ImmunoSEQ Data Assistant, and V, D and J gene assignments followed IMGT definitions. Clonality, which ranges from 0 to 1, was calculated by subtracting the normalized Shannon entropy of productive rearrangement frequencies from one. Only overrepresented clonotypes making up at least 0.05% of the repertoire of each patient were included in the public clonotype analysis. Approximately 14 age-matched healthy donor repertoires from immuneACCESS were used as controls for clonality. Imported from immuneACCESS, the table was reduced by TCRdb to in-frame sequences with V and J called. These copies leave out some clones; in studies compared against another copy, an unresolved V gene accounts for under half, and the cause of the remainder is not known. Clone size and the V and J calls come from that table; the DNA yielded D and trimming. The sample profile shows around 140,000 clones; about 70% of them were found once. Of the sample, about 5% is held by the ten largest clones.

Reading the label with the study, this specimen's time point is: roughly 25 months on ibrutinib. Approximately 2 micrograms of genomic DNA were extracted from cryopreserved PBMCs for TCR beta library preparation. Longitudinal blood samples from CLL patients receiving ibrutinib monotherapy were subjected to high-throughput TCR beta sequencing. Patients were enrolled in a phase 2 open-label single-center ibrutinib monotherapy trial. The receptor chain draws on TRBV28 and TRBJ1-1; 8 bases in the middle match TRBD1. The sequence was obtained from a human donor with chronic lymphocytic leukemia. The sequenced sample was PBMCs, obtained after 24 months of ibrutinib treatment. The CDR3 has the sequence CASSPPRGRGTEAFF. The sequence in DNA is TGTGCCAGCAGTCCACCCAGGGGGCGGGGGACTGAAGCTTTCTTT.